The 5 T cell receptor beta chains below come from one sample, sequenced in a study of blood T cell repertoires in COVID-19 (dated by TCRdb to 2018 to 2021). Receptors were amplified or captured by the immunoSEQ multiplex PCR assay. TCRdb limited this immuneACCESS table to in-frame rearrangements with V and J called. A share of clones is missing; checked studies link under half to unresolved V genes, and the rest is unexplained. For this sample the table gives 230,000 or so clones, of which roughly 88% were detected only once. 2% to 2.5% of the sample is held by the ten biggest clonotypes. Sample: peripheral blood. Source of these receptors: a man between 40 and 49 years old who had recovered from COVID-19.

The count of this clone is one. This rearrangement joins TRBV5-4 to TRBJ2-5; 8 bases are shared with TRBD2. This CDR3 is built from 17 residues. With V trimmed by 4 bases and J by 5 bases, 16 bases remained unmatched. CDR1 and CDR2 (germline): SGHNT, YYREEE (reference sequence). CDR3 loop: CASSGIRTSGGFETQYF. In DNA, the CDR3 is TGTGCCAGCAGCGGTATCAGAACGAGCGGGGGCTTCGAGACCCAGTACTTC.

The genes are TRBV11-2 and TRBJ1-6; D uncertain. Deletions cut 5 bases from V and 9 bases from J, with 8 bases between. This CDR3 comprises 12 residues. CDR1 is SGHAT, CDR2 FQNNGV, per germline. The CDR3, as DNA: TGTGCCAGCAGCCGACTCGGTTCACCCCTCCACTTT. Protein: CASSRLGSPLHF.

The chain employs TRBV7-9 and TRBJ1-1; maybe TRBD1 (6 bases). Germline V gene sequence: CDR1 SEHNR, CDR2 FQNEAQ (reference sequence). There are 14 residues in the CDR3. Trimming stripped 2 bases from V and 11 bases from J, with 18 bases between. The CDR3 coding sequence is TGTGCCAGCAGCTTAATGGACAGCGCCTTTGACGCTTTCTTT. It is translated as CASSLMDSAFDAFF. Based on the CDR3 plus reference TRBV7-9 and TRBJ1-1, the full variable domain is DTGVSQNPRHKITKRGQNVTFRCDPISEHNRLYWYRQTLGQGPEFLTYFQNEAQLEKSRLLSDRFSAERPKGSFSTLEIQRTEQGDSAMYLCASSLMDSAFDAFFGQGTRLTVV.

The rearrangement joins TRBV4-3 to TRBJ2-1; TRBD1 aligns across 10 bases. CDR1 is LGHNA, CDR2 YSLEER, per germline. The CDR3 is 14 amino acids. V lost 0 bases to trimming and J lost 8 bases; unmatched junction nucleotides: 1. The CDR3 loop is CASSQEGTGDEQFF. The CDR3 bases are TGCGCCAGCAGCCAAGAGGGGACAGGGGATGAGCAGTTCTTC.

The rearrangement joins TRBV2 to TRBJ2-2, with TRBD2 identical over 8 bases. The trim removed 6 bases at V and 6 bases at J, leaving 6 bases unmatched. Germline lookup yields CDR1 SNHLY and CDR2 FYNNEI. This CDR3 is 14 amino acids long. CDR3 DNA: TGTGCCAGCAGCCTCCTAGCGGGCGCCGGGGAGCTGTTTTTT. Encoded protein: CASSLLAGAGELFF.